One TCR beta chain is described in this entry. Which antigen it targets is not known. The record has no base qualities; no much larger clone is one base away. From the germline V gene, CDR1 is SGHRS and CDR2 is YFSETQ. The CDR3 sequence holds 13 residues, the cysteine and phenylalanine included. Only the CDR3 portion is preserved as DNA: 39 bases, with reading frame beginning at the first base. V and J are truncated by 4 bases and 3 bases respectively, leaving an intervening sequence of 11 bases. This specimen belongs to a study of cytomegalovirus exposure and HLA in healthy donors listed by TCRdb under 2017. Notes on the research overall: According to an earlier analysis of 587 of the donors, about 179 million T cells yielded roughly 110 million unique TCR beta sequences and 276 Gb of sequence data. Typing coverage differed by locus: A, B, C, DRB1 and DQB1 were typed in about 629-630 donors, DQA1 in 500 to 550, DPA1 in around 580, and DPB1 in 400 to 480. The study profiled the T cell repertoires of 500 to 800 subjects by immunosequencing and related them to cytomegalovirus serostatus. An earlier analysis of approximately 630 of the donors applied high-throughput TCR beta sequencing to assess whether each TCR beta V gene segment acted as functional or pseudogenic. The study aimed to test whether signatures of past pathogen exposure could be identified by cataloging public T cell receptors. In addition to the first cohort of around 670 subjects, a separate validation cohort of about 120 different subjects was used. Among some 400 genotyped donors of the cohort, an average of approximately 200,000 unique TCR beta nucleotide sequences was sequenced per donor, of which 15% to 20% were non-productive. All discovery cohort repertoires had been generated using a single sequencing platform. A handful of DR-DQ haplotypes were handled as single units for association and clustering because linkage in the cohort was strong. Roughly 300 gigabases of sequencing data and around 80 million unique TCR sequences made up an early release that covered approximately 650 HLA-typed donors. Rather than drawing on any new phenotypic data, the later analysis identified candidate immune exposures from TCR beta sequences and the way those sequences occurred across donors. Both class I and class II loci were covered by HLA typing, at four-digit resolution. To study patterns of TCR occurrence, a later analysis re-analyzed previously published TCR beta repertoires from under 750 donors and added high-resolution HLA genotyping. Donor age, sex, ethnicity and CMV serostatus were compiled alongside the repertoire data. High-throughput TCR immunosequencing, statistical association of individual TCRs with disease status, and machine learning were combined to predict cytomegalovirus infection status. Of the approximately 400 genotyped donors, 65% to 90% fell in the genetic ancestry cluster associated with self-reported Caucasian donors. In a later genetic analysis, genome-wide SNP genotypes for 398 of the 666 donors were used, and that subset was treated as a discovery cohort.

The cohort was made up of 650 to 700 healthy bone marrow donors. Cohort members were all nominally healthy when sampled, although unrecorded immune exposures were likely present. The donor was CMV seronegative and was included in the group of a few hundred seronegative cohort members. Every donor gave a peripheral blood sample, and the peripheral blood mononuclear cells from that sample were used for TCR beta sequencing. Genomic DNA extraction from the blood cell samples was performed with the Qiagen DNeasy Blood Extraction Kit. The library was built by means of the immunoSEQ multiplex PCR assay. A mixture of 60 forward primers for TCR Vbeta segments and 13 reverse primers for TCR Jbeta segments was used in the multiplex PCR. Amplification of the CDR3 region of rearranged TCR beta genes was performed with a multiplex PCR assay on genomic DNA. Amplified TCR beta libraries were sequenced as 87-base-pair reads on the Illumina HiSeq System. From the authors' description of their analysis: In a later analysis, about 80 million unique TCR beta chains were counted across the roughly 610 repertoires, and some 10 million of these chains were shared by at least two donors. Raw reads were error-corrected and collapsed into unique sequences by a nearest-neighbor algorithm in which closely related sequences were merged to remove PCR and sequencing errors. Alignment of CDR3 sequences to IMGT reference sequences was used to assign V, D and J gene segments. For a sequence to be retained, a match of at least six nucleotides was required to both a V gene segment and a J gene segment. Rearrangements were classified as productive when the CDR3 lacked stop codons and remained in frame with V and J, and all other rearrangements were classified as non-productive. CDR3 was defined by IMGT convention, running from the second conserved V-encoded cysteine to the conserved J-encoded phenylalanine. The earlier analysis of about 640 of the donors excluded any sequence lacking an unambiguous match to a single V gene segment. An earlier analysis of a few hundred of the donors called V segments functional above 56.7% productive rearrangements and segregating when the between-donor standard deviation exceeded 5%. A statistical classification framework was built for diagnosing cytomegalovirus status from the catalog of TCR beta chain sequences. V and J gene assignment, in a later analysis, came from comparing TCR nucleotide sequences with IMGT/GENE-DB human TR gene sequences. Using the TCRdist pipeline, a later analysis assigned CDR3 sequences along with most-parsimonious VDJ recombination scenarios. In a later analysis, each TCR beta chain was defined by its CDR3 amino acid sequence together with its V-gene family, and reads without a unique V-gene family were excluded. A later analysis removed 500 to 600 highly shared, low-generation-probability nucleotide sequences to deal with suspected cross-contamination and a sequencing artifact. In a later analysis, a clonal expansion index was calculated for each public chain from normalized within-repertoire ranks of inferred template counts. A later analysis computed generation probabilities with a VDJ recombination model fitted to out-of-frame rearrangements, and checked the results against IGoR. Hypergeometric tests were used in a later analysis to score TCR-TCR, TCR-HLA and TCR-CMV co-occurrence, with a repertoire-size bias correction applied to the TCR pairs. False discovery rates were estimated in a later analysis by permuting HLA or CMV assignments 20 times. In a later analysis, co-occurring TCRs were grouped using DBSCAN, and TCRdist sequence similarity was added for clustering within HLA-allele-positive subsets. Repertoires with fewer than 30,000 or more than 120,000 public chains, plus five repertoires with anomalous nucleotide sharing, were excluded from co-occurrence clustering. TCRdb took this table from immuneACCESS and kept in-frame rearrangements with V and J called. Such tables lack part of the clones; where checked against another copy, unresolved V genes explain under half of the gap, and the rest is unexplained. V and J calls and clone size are as listed in that table; D and trimming were resolved from the DNA. For this sample there are around 90,000 clones; 80% appear just once. Of the sample, less than 8% falls within the top ten clones.

Beyond this particular receptor, the publication reports: In both the original and validation cohorts, the classifier was reported to diagnose cytomegalovirus status with high specificity and sensitivity. A further reported finding was that TCR beta sequences accurately predicted the HLA-A and HLA-B alleles for most subjects in the first cohort. A later genetic analysis associated a missense DCLRE1C variant with V-gene and J-gene trimming of TCR beta chains, and an independent cohort replicated the association. Roughly uniform sequencing depth across donors was assumed in presence/absence analyses, although this assumption may not hold. Only TCR beta chains were sequenced in this cohort, and the absence of alpha or paired-chain data limited detectable features. Specific HLA alleles were associated with 15,000 to 20,000 TCR beta sequences at a false discovery rate of 0.05 in a later analysis. A later analysis found that HLA-associated TCR beta chains were more clonally expanded and had lower generation probabilities than equally common non-associated chains. According to a later analysis, parvovirus B19, influenza, CMV and Epstein-Barr virus appeared linked to several top co-occurrence clusters. Most CMV-associated TCR beta chains appeared to be HLA-restricted in a later analysis, and the HLA associations seemed to be driven largely by CMV exposure. An earlier analysis of around 600 of the donors showed that most TCR beta V segments appeared in productive rearrangements either about 87% or about 30% of the time, which broadly matched IMGT annotations. A cluster of highly shared sequence variants was judged likely to be a technical artifact of the sequencing pipeline. Because some donors lacked HLA typing at each locus, the association tests relied only on the typed subset. Three of the identified cytomegalovirus-associated TCR beta chains were confirmed in vitro to be specific for cytomegalovirus antigens. In a later genetic analysis, fewer N-insertions in productive TCRs were reported among donors in an Asian-associated ancestry cluster than the roughly 710-donor mean. Because counts were too low, roughly 17 rarely observed V segments, including chromosome 9 orphons, were left out of the earlier analysis of 587 of the donors. It was suggested by the authors that the approach could potentially be generalized to other disease states and immunological phenotypes. According to a later analysis, TCR association rates differed among HLA loci, with DRB1 alleles showing the most associated TCRs and HLA-C alleles showing the fewest. Strong co-occurrence of HLA alleles, especially DR and DQ, made assigning TCR associations to individual alleles difficult. The study gave a list of about 160 TCR beta chains associated with cytomegalovirus. While some public TCRs were present in many individuals, most TCR sequences turned up only very rarely across donors. The 87-base-pair reads could not distinguish some IMGT-functional V segments, including TRBV6-2 and TRBV6-3, so those segments were excluded. The only immune exposure information available for the cohort was CMV serostatus. Correlated functional status among segregating V segments might reflect linkage disequilibrium, but an unknown experimental factor could not be ruled out.

The receptor was isolated from a man younger than 40 in good health and CMV-seronegative. The sequenced sample consisted of PBMCs. The chain was built from TRBV5-1 and TRBJ2-7; no D segment can be confidently identified. The DNA sequence follows: TGCGCCAGCAGCAAAGGAGTTGGCTACGAGCAGTACTTC. Its translation reads: CASSKGVGYEQYF.